The T cell receptor beta chain under discussion was sequenced for a study of T cells after yellow fever vaccination. Study as a whole: The authors prepared low-cell-number fractions using SMART-Seq v4 Ultra Low Input. Study-wide points: Detected again after the booster were most primary-vaccination clones, at nearly 97% CD4 and about 90% CD8. Weaker overall was a secondary response that nonetheless peaked faster, on day 5 versus 15.

This clonotype has ten or more counts. The antigen is unknown. The authors made TCR cDNA by 5'RACE template switching, adding a universal primer site and UMIs. TCRdb redid the calling of the 5' RACE reads with MiXCR, one entry per CDR3 protein. This sample has 450,000 to 600,000 distinct CDR3 sequences; about 15% occur once, and the top ten carry 15% to 20%. Sequenced material: PBMCs, taken less than 6 days after the first yellow fever vaccination. The TCR originated in a man in his late teens or twenties who received the YFV17D yellow fever vaccine.

This chain's CDR3 is CAWYRGRVNTEAFF. As DNA, the CDR3 is TGTGCCTGGTACAGGGGGCGGGTGAACACTGAAGCTTTCTTT. This chain connects TRBV30 to TRBJ1-1; TRBD1 matches at 9 bases. The V gene's germline CDR1 is GTSNPN and CDR2 SVGIG (reference sequence). V trimming: 5 bases; J trimming: 0 bases; junction bases outside the gene matches: 4. This CDR3 has 14 amino acids. The full variable domain, in which reference TRBV30 and TRBJ1-1 provide the parts outside the CDR3, is SQTIHQWPATLVQPVGSPLSLECTVEGTSNPNLYWYRQAAGRGLQLLFYSVGIGQISSEVPQNLSASRPQDRQFILSSKKLLLSDSGFYLCAWYRGRVNTEAFFGQGTRLTVV.